What follows are 23 T cell receptor beta chains derived from one specimen sequenced in a study of Graves' ophthalmopathy and Graves' hyperthyroidism. Investigators amplified TCR beta CDR3 regions from RNA transcripts. Second-round multiplex PCR came after first-round RT-PCR with HTBI primers. TCRdb processed the multiplex PCR reads anew with MiXCR; each CDR3 protein has one entry. The sample holds hundreds of thousands of distinct CDR3 sequences, under 25% seen once. Sequenced: peripheral blood. These receptors came from a young woman with stable Graves' hyperthyroidism.

This clonotype was recorded many times. The V and J genes are TRBV18 and TRBJ1-5; 9 bases agree with TRBD1. This CDR3 spans 14 amino acids. Trimming removed 3 bases from V and 5 bases from J; junction bases left unmatched: 2. Germline V CDR1 and CDR2: KGHSH, LQKENI. The CDR3 bases are TGTGCCAGCTCACCGGACAGGGGAGATCAGCCCCAGCATTTT. As protein: CASSPDRGDQPQHF.

This clonotype was detected many times. The chain links TRBV6-5 to TRBJ1-5; the match to TRBD1 covers 10 bases. This CDR3 has 17 amino acids. Per germline, CDR1 MNHEY and CDR2 SVGAGI. Trimming at V came to 0 bases and at J to 6 bases, leaving 8 bases not matched to a gene. As DNA, the CDR3 is TGTGCCAGCAGTTACTCGAGTGGACAGGGGGGGGGTCAGCCCCAGCATTTT. Its protein is CASSYSSGQGGGQPQHF.

The rearrangement joins TRBV7-2 to TRBJ2-5; TRBD1 aligns across 8 bases. Germline CDR1 and CDR2: SGHTA and FQGNSA. V gave up 5 bases and J gave up 4 bases; unmatched junction bases: 9. This CDR3 spans 15 amino acids. CDR3 bases: TGTGCCAGCAGCCCCCGGACAGGGCCTCCAGAGACCCAGTACTTC. Protein product: CASSPRTGPPETQYF.

Note on this clonotype: Sequence at one end of the junction differs from germline and may be a read error. The chain is built from TRBV27 and TRBJ1-2; possibly TRBD1 for D (6 bases). The CDR3 is made up of 15 amino acids. Germline V lookup: CDR1 MNHEY, CDR2 SMNVEV (reference sequence). CDR3 residues: CASSHAIQGGHGSTF. CDR3 in DNA: TGTGCCAGCAGTCATGCTATACAGGGCGGTCATGGCTCCACCTTC.

V usage is TRBV2 and J usage is TRBJ1-5; 9 positions match TRBD1. CDR1 SNHLY and CDR2 FYNNEI come from the germline V gene. The V and J ends lost 6 bases and 6 bases, in that order; junction bases with no gene match: 9. The CDR3 consists of 15 residues. CDR3 residues: CASSLDRGGRQPQHF. DNA for the CDR3: TGTGCCAGCAGCCTGGACAGGGGTGGGCGTCAGCCCCAGCATTTT.

This sequence joins TRBV28 and TRBJ1-5; D might be TRBD1 (6 bases). The V end was cut by 2 bases, the J end by 6 bases, with 17 bases between. There are 16 residues in the CDR3. CDR1 is MDHEN, CDR2 SYDVKM, per germline. The CDR3: CASSLIGRGAAQPQHF. Written as DNA, the CDR3 is TGTGCCAGCAGTTTAATCGGTCGGGGGGCGGCTCAGCCCCAGCATTTT.

With respect to this clonotype: A junction end diverges from the germline sequence, so it may reflect a read error. This chain joins TRBV28 and TRBJ2-5; D is uncertain. The CDR3 extends over 14 amino acids. Germline values: CDR1 MDHEN, CDR2 SYDVKM. DNA for the CDR3: TGTGCCAGCAGTTTATATCATTTCCAAGAGAGCCAGTACTTC. It codes for CASSLYHFQESQYF.

This clonotype was recorded at least ten times. The gene calls are TRBV6-5 and TRBJ1-1, with D possibly TRBD1 on 5 matching bases. The CDR3 totals 14 residues. The V and J ends lost 2 bases and 0 bases respectively, with 7 bases between them. CDR1 and CDR2 from the germline V gene are MNHEY and SVGAGI. The CDR3 nucleotides read TGTGCCAGCAGTTACGGGGGGGTGAACACTGAAGCTTTCTTT. It is translated as CASSYGGVNTEAFF.

Note on this clonotype: This may come from a read error, since a much larger clone is one base off. The chain has TRBV5-4 and TRBJ1-2; TRBD1 matches 8 bases. The CDR3 has 13 amino acids. J lost 12 bases, V lost 1 base, and 8 bases had no gene match. CDR1 and CDR2 from the germline V gene are SGHNT and YYREEE (reference sequence). The CDR3 region is CASSLQSGGDHTF. The CDR3 nucleotides read TGTGCCAGCAGCTTGCAGTCAGGGGGCGACCACACCTTC.

V gene TRBV28 combines with J gene TRBJ2-7, with D possibly TRBD1 on 6 matching bases. This CDR3 spans 15 amino acids. The V end lost 3 bases, the J end lost 2 bases, and 14 bases lay between the germline ends. CDR1 is MDHEN, CDR2 SYDVKM, per germline. The CDR3 DNA reads TGTGCCAGCAGTTTGATGTCAGGGGAAGCCTACGAGCAGTACTTC. This gives the protein CASSLMSGEAYEQYF.

This clonotype has at least ten counts. The chain uses TRBV5-1 and TRBJ2-7; unclear D gene. V lost 1 base to trimming and J lost 2 bases, with 13 bases between them. The germline gives CDR1 SGHRS, CDR2 YFSETQ. The length of the CDR3 is 15 residues. In DNA, the CDR3 is TGCGCCAGCAGCTTGAATCCAGGCGCCACCTACGAGCAGTACTTC. It encodes CASSLNPGATYEQYF. Full variable domain (outside the CDR3, taken from reference TRBV5-1 and TRBJ2-7): KAGVTQTPRYLIKTRGQQVTLSCSPISGHRSVSWYQQTPGQGLQFLFEYFSETQRNKGNFPGRFSGRQFSNSRSEMNVSTLELGDSALYLCASSLNPGATYEQYFGPGTRLTVT.

This clonotype was counted between two and nine times. The rearrangement joins TRBV9 to TRBJ1-5; D gene ambiguous. V lost 0 bases to trimming and J lost 7 bases, with 11 bases between them. The length of the CDR3 is 14 residues. Germline CDR1 reads SGDLS; CDR2 reads YYNGEE. The CDR3 sequence: CASSVEGGAQPQHF. DNA of the CDR3: TGTGCCAGCAGCGTAGAAGGAGGAGCCCAGCCCCAGCATTTT.

There are many counts of this clonotype. The CDR3 DNA is TGCGCCAGCAGCCAAGGAACCAGGGTAGGCCGGGAGACCCAGTACTTC. Encoded protein: CASSQGTRVGRETQYF. V usage is TRBV4-1 and J usage is TRBJ2-5; a weak D match, TRBD1 (5 bases). This CDR3 has 16 residues. V gave up 1 base and J gave up 5 bases, with 17 bases separating them. CDR1 and CDR2 (germline): MGHRA, YSYEKL.

This clonotype was found many times. The gene calls are TRBV30 and TRBJ1-5, with 8 bases lining up with TRBD1. This CDR3 has 13 residues. Germline lookup yields CDR1 GTSNPN and CDR2 SVGIG (reference sequence). The V gene end was trimmed by 5 bases and the J gene end by 5 bases; junction bases not matched to a gene: 5. In nucleotides, the CDR3 is TGTGCCTGGCAGGGGGCATGGGATCAGCCCCAGCATTTT. It is translated as CAWQGAWDQPQHF.

This clonotype was seen repeatedly, ten times or more. V is TRBV6-5 and J is TRBJ2-5; no reliable D call. Trimming took 3 bases from V and 1 from J, leaving 9 bases between them. The CDR3 runs 14 residues. Germline CDR1 is MNHEY and CDR2 is SVGAGI. In DNA, the CDR3 is TGTGCCAGCAGTTATGGCAGCTCCCAAGAGACCCAGTACTTC. This codes for CASSYGSSQETQYF.

This clonotype was counted many times. The rearrangement uses TRBV15 and TRBJ2-5; 8 nucleotides agree with TRBD2. CDR1 and CDR2 (germline): LNHNV, YYDKDF (reference sequence). CDR3 length equals 16 residues. Unmatched junction bases numbered 9, after V lost 2 bases and J lost 4 bases. The CDR3 nucleotides read TGTGCCACCAGCAGATTGTCCCCGGGGGGGGCAGAGACCCAGTACTTC. Residues: CATSRLSPGGAETQYF.

This clonotype occurred many times. V usage is TRBV6-5 and J usage is TRBJ2-5; 11 bases map to TRBD2. The ends lost 0 bases at V and 5 bases at J; junction bases unmatched: 2. CDR1 is MNHEY and CDR2 is SVGAGI in the germline V gene. There are 15 residues in the CDR3. CDR3 amino acids: CASSYSLAGDETQYF. The CDR3 DNA sequence: TGTGCCAGCAGTTACTCACTAGCGGGAGATGAGACCCAGTACTTC.

This clonotype has at least ten counts. V is TRBV25-1 and J is TRBJ1-1, with 9 bases matching TRBD1. The germline gives CDR1 MGHDK, CDR2 SYGVNS. The CDR3 length is 15 residues. Trimming removed 5 bases from V and 6 bases from J; junction bases left unmatched: 10. CDR3 residues: CASSWDRVGLPEAFF. The CDR3 nucleotides are TGTGCCAGCAGTTGGGACAGGGTCGGACTCCCTGAAGCTTTCTTT.

This clonotype has at least ten counts. The chain recombines TRBV10-3 with TRBJ1-1; D perhaps matches TRBD1 (5 bases). The V end lost 3 bases, the J end lost 5 bases, and 16 bases lay between the germline ends. CDR1 and CDR2 (germline): ENHRY, SYGVKD. CDR3 length: 15 amino acids. The CDR3 DNA reads as TGTGCCATCAGTGAATCCGGGACCCGGGGGACTGAAGCTTTCTTT. It codes for CAISESGTRGTEAFF.

This clonotype was observed once. This rearrangement joins TRBV24-1 to TRBJ1-1; 12 bases are shared with TRBD1. Per the germline V gene, CDR1 is KGHDR and CDR2 is SFDVKD. V lost 7 bases, J lost 9 bases, and 8 bases stayed unmatched. CDR3 size: 14 residues. This CDR3 is CATSISGTGGKAFF. The CDR3, as DNA: TGTGCCACCAGCATATCCGGGACAGGGGGCAAAGCTTTCTTT.

This chain connects TRBV12-3 or TRBV12-4 to TRBJ1-2; 7 nucleotides line up with TRBD1. This CDR3 spans 16 amino acids. After removal of 5 bases from V and 4 bases from J, the junction contained 13 bases not matched to a gene. DNA for the CDR3: TGTGCCAGCAGTCTTCGGATAGGGGGCGCGGGCTATGGCTACACCTTC. Translating gives CASSLRIGGAGYGYTF.

This clonotype was observed at least ten times. This sequence joins TRBV11-2 and TRBJ1-2, with D perhaps TRBD1 (6 bases). Germline V gene data show CDR1 as SGHAT and CDR2 as FQNNGV. The germline V and J ends were trimmed by 6 bases and 3 bases, with 11 bases remaining between them. This CDR3 has 13 amino acids. CDR3 sequence: CASRPTGYYGYTF. CDR3 in DNA: TGTGCCAGCAGACCAACAGGGTACTATGGCTACACCTTC.

CDR3 sequence: CSALLWVTAGGYTF. The CDR3 coding sequence is TGCAGTGCCCTGCTATGGGTGACGGCAGGGGGCTACACCTTC. The V call is TRBV20-1, the J call TRBJ1-2, with a tentative D call TRBD1 (5 bases). V lost 6 bases and J lost 8, with 22 bases in between. CDR3 length: 14 residues. Germline V gene lookup returns CDR1 DFQATT and CDR2 SNEGSKA (reference sequence).